One sample yielded the 21 T cell receptor beta chains listed below, sequenced in a study of shared clonotypes between healthy human individuals. The naive CD8 population came from CD45RO-negative cells selected for CCR7, without terminally differentiated effector memory CD45RA+ cells. Method: immunoSEQ multiplex PCR; TCRdb's copy keeps in-frame clones and lacks some. This table holds around 2,000,000 clones, 85% to 95% found once. The sequencing sample was made of naive CD8+ T cells from PBMCs. These receptors all stem from a man between 18 and 35 years old in good health. Some clones in this sample may be carry-over from other donors' samples.

The chain has TRBV29-1 and TRBJ1-2; D remains ambiguous. Per germline, CDR1 SQVTM and CDR2 ANQGSEA. The CDR3 runs 11 residues. Trimming took off 4 bases at V and 7 bases at J, with 10 bases between the two ends. The CDR3 nucleotides read TGCAGCGTTGTCAGTGAATTTGGCTACACCTTC. Translating it yields CSVVSEFGYTF.

The J gene is TRBJ2-4, the V gene TRBV29-1, with a possible D match to TRBD2 (6 bases). This CDR3 is built from 14 residues. With 7 bases removed from V and 3 bases from J, the gap between germline ends came to 16 bases. Looked up from germline, CDR1 is SQVTM and CDR2 is ANQGSEA. CDR3 region: CSAVGGNFKNIQYF. The CDR3, as DNA: TGCAGCGCAGTCGGGGGTAACTTCAAAAACATTCAGTACTTC.

The chain joins TRBV9 to TRBJ2-7; D might be TRBD2 (6 bases). CDR1 is SGDLS, CDR2 YYNGEE, per germline. The CDR3 contains 15 residues. Trimming took 1 base from V and 0 from J, leaving 11 bases between them. CDR3 sequence (DNA): TGTGCCAGCAGCGTACGGCTCGGGGGCTCCTACGAGCAGTACTTC. Its protein is CASSVRLGGSYEQYF.

V gene TRBV28 combines with J gene TRBJ2-7; D unresolved. CDR1 is MDHEN, CDR2 SYDVKM, per germline. Trimming stripped 6 bases from V and 5 bases from J, with 20 bases between. This CDR3 has 15 residues. Here the CDR3 DNA reads TGTGCCAGCAGCCCCTTAGGGTCTGAACGACACGAGCAGTACTTC. This codes for CASSPLGSERHEQYF.

This chain joins TRBV7-9 and TRBJ1-1; no clear D. Germline CDR1 and CDR2: SEHNR and FQNEAQ (reference sequence). This CDR3 comprises 16 residues. The ends were cut back, 5 bases at V and 2 bases at J, with 18 bases in the middle. This chain's CDR3 is CASSPWTGGGNTEAFF. The DNA of the CDR3 is TGTGCCAGCAGCCCTTGGACGGGAGGAGGTAACACTGAAGCTTTCTTT.

This chain connects TRBV10-2 to TRBJ2-7; TRBD2 agrees at 7 bases. The germline V gene encodes CDR1 WSHSY and CDR2 SAAADI. This CDR3 is built from 15 residues. The J segment lost 4 bases and the V segment lost 0 bases, leaving 6 bases of the junction unmatched. CDR3 nucleotide sequence: TGCGCCAGCAGTGAGTCCCCGGGAGGACTATACGAGCAGTACTTC. It codes for CASSESPGGLYEQYF.

The chain couples TRBV28 to TRBJ2-1, with D perhaps given as TRBD1 or TRBD2 (6 bases each). The CDR3 has 14 residues. Per germline, CDR1 MDHEN and CDR2 SYDVKM. The V end was cut by 7 bases, the J end by 2 bases, with 12 bases between. This chain's CDR3 is CASNAGGPYNEQFF. CDR3 bases: TGTGCCAGCAACGCTGGGGGGCCCTACAATGAGCAGTTCTTC.

The chain couples TRBV7-9 to TRBJ2-5, with TRBD2 matching 12 bases. This CDR3 is 15 amino acids long. CDR1 and CDR2 (germline): SEHNR, FQNEAQ (reference sequence). J was trimmed by 5 bases and V by 6 bases; bases with no gene match: 7. DNA of the CDR3: TGTGCCAGCAGTCTTGGACTAGCGGGAACGGAGACCCAGTACTTC. Amino acid sequence: CASSLGLAGTETQYF.

This rearrangement joins TRBV28 to TRBJ2-3; 10 bases agree with TRBD2. CDR1 is MDHEN and CDR2 is SYDVKM in the germline V gene. V was clipped by 10 bases and J by 4 bases; unmatched bases: 11. This CDR3 spans 15 amino acids. CDR3 sequence: CATLAGVYPSDTQYF. DNA for the CDR3: TGTGCCACCCTAGCGGGAGTTTATCCATCAGATACGCAGTATTTT. The whole variable domain, filled in from reference TRBV28 and TRBJ2-3, reads DVKVTQSSRYLVKRTGEKVFLECVQDMDHENMFWYRQDPGLGLRLIYFSYDVKMKEKGDIPEGYSVSREKKERFSLILESASTNQTSMYLCATLAGVYPSDTQYFGPGTRLTVL.

This clone was seen more than once but under ten times. Other DNA sequences in this specimen translate into the identical CDR3. The genes are TRBV7-9 and TRBJ2-7; D call uncertain. Germline V lookup: CDR1 SEHNR, CDR2 FQNEAQ (reference sequence). V was cut by 1 base and J by 2 bases, with 3 bases left in between. This CDR3 contains 12 residues. In DNA form, the CDR3 reads TGTGCCAGCAGCTTAGGTACCTACGAGCAGTACTTC. This codes for CASSLGTYEQYF.

The CDR3 sequence: CASSTSTGGASGNTIYF. In nucleotides, the CDR3 is TGTGCCAGCAGCACATCGACAGGGGGAGCCTCTGGAAACACCATATATTTT. This chain uses TRBV7-9 with TRBJ1-3; 9 nucleotides align to TRBD1. V shed 5 bases and J 0 bases; nucleotides not matched to a gene: 8. CDR1 and CDR2 from the germline V gene are SEHNR and FQNEAQ (reference sequence). This CDR3 has 17 amino acids.

The J gene is TRBJ1-5, the V gene TRBV28; D is uncertain. This CDR3 comprises 16 residues. Trimming left V 2 bases short and J 0 bases short, with 11 bases between. Germline V gene data show CDR1 as MDHEN and CDR2 as SYDVKM. CDR3 DNA sequence: TGTGCCAGCAGTTTAAATAAGGATTATAGCAATCAGCCCCAGCATTTT. Translating gives CASSLNKDYSNQPQHF.

Regarding this clone: Additional DNA sequences in this sample encode the identical CDR3. This CDR3 is CASSIAPGQGYEQYF. The CDR3 DNA sequence: TGTGCCAGTAGTATAGCCCCCGGACAGGGCTACGAGCAGTACTTC. The chain is built from TRBV19 and TRBJ2-7; 8 bases fit TRBD1. Germline trimming cut 1 base from V and 3 bases from J; bases unmatched to any gene: 5. The CDR3 covers 15 residues. Germline CDR1 is LNHDA and CDR2 is SQIVND (reference sequence).

The chain combines TRBV28 with TRBJ1-2; the D is unclear. Germline V lookup: CDR1 MDHEN, CDR2 SYDVKM. The V gene lost 5 bases and the J gene lost 3 bases, with 19 bases spanning the gap. The CDR3 length is 16 residues. This CDR3 reads CASSQPEEGGYYGYTF. In DNA, the CDR3 is TGTGCCAGCAGTCAGCCGGAGGAGGGTGGCTACTATGGCTACACCTTC.

This chain joins TRBV19 and TRBJ2-1; D possibly corresponds to TRBD2 (6 bases). The CDR3 loop spans 15 amino acids. The germline V and J ends were trimmed by 6 bases and 0 bases, with 12 bases remaining between them. Germline V gene lookup returns CDR1 LNHDA and CDR2 SQIVND (reference sequence). CDR3 coding DNA: TGTGCCAGTAGCACGCTGGGGGGCTCCTACAATGAGCAGTTCTTC. Its protein is CASSTLGGSYNEQFF.

CDR3 bases: TGTGCCAGCAGCGTAGGAGGAGGGGAAGGGCCCAGGGAGACCCAGTACTTC. Protein sequence: CASSVGGGEGPRETQYF. The J gene is TRBJ2-5, the V gene TRBV9; D is possibly TRBD2 (6 bases). The CDR3 has 17 amino acids. Trimming shortened V by 0 bases and J by 5 bases, and 20 bases separated the two germline ends. CDR1 and CDR2 from the germline V gene are SGDLS and YYNGEE.

J is TRBJ2-3 and V is TRBV6-6; 8 bases are a match to TRBD2. The CDR3 covers 14 residues. The V and J ends lost 6 bases and 6 bases, in that order; junction bases with no gene match: 8. Germline lookup yields CDR1 MNHNY and CDR2 SVGAGI (reference sequence). The CDR3 loop is CASSELAADDTQYF. Here the CDR3 DNA reads TGTGCCAGCAGCGAACTAGCGGCAGATGATACGCAGTATTTT.

The rearrangement uses TRBV29-1 and TRBJ2-7; D remains ambiguous. CDR1 is SQVTM and CDR2 is ANQGSEA in the germline V gene. The CDR3 has 11 amino acids. CDR3 in amino acids: CSFLWGYEQYF. In DNA form, the CDR3 reads TGCAGTTTCTTGTGGGGCTACGAGCAGTACTTC.

The chain couples TRBV5-1 to TRBJ2-5, with TRBD1 matching 8 bases. The CDR3 has 14 amino acids. V trimming: 3 bases; J trimming: 3 bases; junction bases outside the gene matches: 4. Germline CDR1 SGHRS, CDR2 YFSETQ. CDR3 amino acids: CASSWTGRKETQYF. DNA of the CDR3: TGCGCCAGCAGCTGGACAGGGAGGAAAGAGACCCAGTACTTC.

This sequence joins TRBV18 and TRBJ2-7; D might be TRBD2 (6 bases). Germline V gene lookup returns CDR1 KGHSH and CDR2 LQKENI. Deletions cut 3 bases from V and 2 bases from J, with 11 bases between. This CDR3 is built from 14 residues. The CDR3: CASSPSGSTYEQYF. The CDR3 nucleotides read TGTGCCAGCTCACCGAGCGGGTCTACCTACGAGCAGTACTTC. Full variable domain (outside the CDR3, taken from reference TRBV18 and TRBJ2-7): NAGVMQNPRHLVRRRGQEARLRCSPMKGHSHVYWYRQLPEEGLKFMVYLQKENIIDESGMPKERFSAEFPKEGPSILRIQQVVRGDSAAYFCASSPSGSTYEQYFGPGTRLTVT.

The chain links TRBV30 to TRBJ2-7, with D perhaps TRBD2 (6 bases). The CDR3 has 16 residues. Germline V lookup: CDR1 GTSNPN, CDR2 SVGIG (reference sequence). With 0 bases removed from V and 4 bases from J, the gap between germline ends came to 19 bases. CDR3 region: CAWSVRPGVGGYEQYF. In DNA, the CDR3 is TGTGCCTGGAGTGTACGGCCGGGGGTGGGTGGGTACGAGCAGTACTTC.